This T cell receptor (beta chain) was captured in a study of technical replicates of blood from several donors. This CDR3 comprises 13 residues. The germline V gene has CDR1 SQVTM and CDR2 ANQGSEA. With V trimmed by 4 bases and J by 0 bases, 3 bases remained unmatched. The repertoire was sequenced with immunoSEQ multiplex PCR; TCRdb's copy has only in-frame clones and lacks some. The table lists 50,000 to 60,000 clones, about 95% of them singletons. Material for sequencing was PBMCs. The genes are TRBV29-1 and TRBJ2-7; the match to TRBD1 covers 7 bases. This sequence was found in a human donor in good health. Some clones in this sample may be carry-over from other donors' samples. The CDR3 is CSVARTGSYEQYF. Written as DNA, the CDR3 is TGCAGCGTTGCCAGGACAGGCTCCTACGAGCAGTACTTC.